The 27 T cell receptor beta chains reported below all come from one sample, sequenced in a study of technical replicates of blood from several donors. The table came from immunoSEQ multiplex PCR; TCRdb's copy has only in-frame clones and leaves some out. The sample records tens of thousands of clones, about 94% being singletons. The source material was T cells isolated from PBMCs. Every receptor here comes from a human donor in good health.

The V call is TRBV9, the J call TRBJ2-7, with D tentatively TRBD2 (6 bases). CDR1 SGDLS and CDR2 YYNGEE come from the germline V gene. There are 15 residues in the CDR3. Between the trimmed V and J ends, which lost 0 bases and 3 bases, there was a span of 13 bases. DNA for the CDR3: TGTGCCAGCAGCGTAGGTAGCGGAGTGGGCTACGAGCAGTACTTC. Residues: CASSVGSGVGYEQYF.

The chain employs TRBV28 and TRBJ1-2, with D hard to call. The CDR3 loop spans 13 amino acids. V lost 7 bases to trimming and J lost 1 base, with 10 bases between them. Germline V gene data show CDR1 as MDHEN and CDR2 as SYDVKM. CDR3 nucleotide sequence: TGTGCCAGCACCTCTTTACTTAACTATGGCTACACCTTC. As protein: CASTSLLNYGYTF.

The genes are TRBV6-5 and TRBJ1-2, with 7 bases identical to TRBD1. V dropped 5 bases and J dropped 8; count of bases not matched to a gene: 8. CDR3 length: 13 residues. Germline CDR1 MNHEY, CDR2 SVGAGI. DNA for the CDR3: TGTGCCAGCAGTCGGACAGGAGGGCTGGGCTACACCTTC. As protein: CASSRTGGLGYTF.

The V and J genes are TRBV2 and TRBJ2-5; D is uncertain. The V and J ends lost 7 bases and 4 bases respectively, with 13 bases between them. Looked up from germline, CDR1 is SNHLY and CDR2 is FYNNEI. The CDR3 length is 13 residues. The CDR3 region has the DNA TGTGCCAGCATTATGTCCCCGGGAGAGACCCAGTACTTC. Its protein product is CASIMSPGETQYF.

V and J are TRBV9 and TRBJ1-5; possibly TRBD1 for D (5 bases). Germline assignment: CDR1 SGDLS and CDR2 YYNGEE. Trimming removed 0 bases from V and 4 bases from J, with 8 bases in between. The CDR3 runs to 14 residues. The CDR3 coding sequence is TGTGCCAGCAGCGTAGCGGCAGGGAATCAGCCCCAGCATTTT. Protein: CASSVAAGNQPQHF. The full variable domain, with the rest looked up from reference TRBV9 and TRBJ1-5, is DSGVTQTPKHLITATGQRVTLRCSPRSGDLSVYWYQQSLDQGLQFLIQYYNGEERAKGNILERFSAQQFPDLHSELNLSSLELGDSALYFCASSVAAGNQPQHFGDGTRLSIL.

Points on this clone: Other DNA sequences in the sample encode the same CDR3. V and J are TRBV7-9 and TRBJ2-5; TRBD2 matches 10 bases. The V and J ends lost 5 bases and 4 bases, in that order; junction bases with no gene match: 10. CDR3 length: 16 residues. Germline V gene sequence: CDR1 SEHNR, CDR2 FQNEAQ (reference sequence). CDR3 sequence (DNA): TGTGCCAGCAGCACCGACCCTAGCGGGAGAGGAGAGACCCAGTACTTC. As protein: CASSTDPSGRGETQYF.

The chain is built from TRBV28 and TRBJ1-5; D not certain. Germline lookup yields CDR1 MDHEN and CDR2 SYDVKM. V gave up 2 bases and J gave up 5 bases, with 4 bases separating them. CDR3 length equals 12 residues. For the CDR3, the DNA is TGTGCCAGCAGTTTACCTGATCAGCCCCAGCATTTT. Residues: CASSLPDQPQHF.

This chain connects TRBV6-4 to TRBJ2-1; 8 bases map to TRBD2. The CDR3 contains 15 residues. V gave up 2 bases and J gave up 4 bases; unmatched junction bases: 4. The germline CDR1 and CDR2 sequences are MRHNA and SNTAGT. The CDR3 loop reads CASSDEVAGYNEQFF. In DNA, the CDR3 is TGTGCCAGCAGTGACGAGGTAGCGGGGTACAATGAGCAGTTCTTC.

The chain couples TRBV11-3 to TRBJ2-5, with 11 bases lining up with TRBD2. This CDR3 contains 17 residues. Germline-derived CDR1 and CDR2 are SGHNT and YENEEA. V trimming: 4 bases; J trimming: 5 bases; junction bases outside the gene matches: 12. The CDR3 DNA sequence: TGTGCCAGCAGCTATGACAAGGGTAGCGGGAGGGCGGAGACCCAGTACTTC. This gives the protein CASSYDKGSGRAETQYF.

The chain recombines TRBV29-1 with TRBJ1-5; 10 nucleotides align to TRBD1. The CDR3 runs 14 residues. V lost 6 bases to trimming and J lost 7 bases; unmatched junction nucleotides: 9. CDR1 and CDR2 (germline): SQVTM, ANQGSEA. The CDR3 region is CSVVTGGFEQPQHF. In DNA, the CDR3 is TGCAGCGTAGTGACAGGGGGCTTTGAACAGCCCCAGCATTTT.

This chain uses TRBV27 with TRBJ2-3, with D possibly TRBD1 on 5 matching bases. The CDR3 spans 16 residues. Germline CDR1 and CDR2: MNHEY and SMNVEV (reference sequence). With 3 bases removed from V and 0 bases from J, the gap between germline ends came to 13 bases. DNA for the CDR3: TGTGCCAGCAGTTTTAGGGGAATTGATAGCACAGATACGCAGTATTTT. Protein product: CASSFRGIDSTDTQYF.

This chain connects TRBV6-5 to TRBJ2-1; D call uncertain. V lost 4 bases, J lost 8 bases, and 9 bases lay in between. Germline assignment: CDR1 MNHEY and CDR2 SVGAGI. The CDR3 runs 12 residues. The DNA for the CDR3 is TGTGCCAGCAGTTCTATTACAGATGAGCAGTTCTTC. Translation: CASSSITDEQFF.

This CDR3 reads CASSWTGEGANVLTF. CDR3 sequence (DNA): TGTGCCAGCAGTTGGACAGGGGAAGGGGCCAACGTCCTGACTTTC. The chain has TRBV6-5 and TRBJ2-6; TRBD1 agrees at 9 bases. Trimming removed 4 bases from V and 4 bases from J; junction bases left unmatched: 2. CDR1 MNHEY and CDR2 SVGAGI come from the germline V gene. This CDR3 has 15 amino acids.

This chain connects TRBV13 to TRBJ2-5; the match to TRBD2 covers 7 bases. Germline trimming cut 6 bases from V and 2 bases from J; bases unmatched to any gene: 12. Germline values: CDR1 PRHDT, CDR2 FYEKMQ (reference sequence). There are 16 residues in the CDR3. CDR3 in amino acids: CASSPNPGTTQETQYF. CDR3 sequence (DNA): TGTGCCAGCAGTCCCAATCCCGGGACTACTCAAGAGACCCAGTACTTC.

The rearrangement uses TRBV28 and TRBJ2-7; 8 nucleotides line up with TRBD1. The CDR3 spans 18 residues. CDR1 is MDHEN, CDR2 SYDVKM, per germline. V was clipped by 6 bases and J by 0 bases; unmatched bases: 16. The CDR3 reads CASRGWTGLRQDSYEQYF. DNA for the CDR3: TGTGCCAGCAGGGGATGGACAGGGTTACGCCAAGACTCCTACGAGCAGTACTTC.

The chain uses TRBV6-4 and TRBJ2-3; D is perhaps TRBD1 (6 bases). Germline assignment: CDR1 MRHNA and CDR2 SNTAGT. V dropped 9 bases and J dropped 4 bases, with 17 bases sitting between them. The CDR3 runs to 14 residues. DNA of the CDR3: TGTGCCAGTTCTCTTGAGACAGGCGCAGATACGCAGTATTTT. This sequence encodes CASSLETGADTQYF.

This clone was found once. J is TRBJ2-7 and V is TRBV7-2; TRBD2 matches 8 bases. CDR3 length: 14 amino acids. The germline CDR1 and CDR2 sequences are SGHTA and FQGNSA. V gave up 1 base and J gave up 4 bases; unmatched junction bases: 3. The CDR3 region is CASSLELAEYEQYF. CDR3 coding DNA: TGTGCCAGCAGCTTAGAACTAGCGGAGTACGAGCAGTACTTC. Looking up the rest from reference TRBV7-2 and TRBJ2-7 gives the full variable domain: GAGVSQSPSNKVTEKGKDVELRCDPISGHTALYWYRQSLGQGLEFLIYFQGNSAPDKSGLPSDRFSAERTGGSVSTLTIQRTQQEDSAVYLCASSLELAEYEQYFGPGTRLTVT.

The chain uses TRBV6-1 and TRBJ1-1; 8 positions match TRBD1. CDR3 size: 13 residues. Germline V gene sequence: CDR1 MNHNS, CDR2 SASEGT. The junction had 1 base not matched to a gene; V was cut back by 6 bases and J by 1 base. CDR3 sequence reads: CASRGTGNTEAFF. As DNA, the CDR3 is TGTGCCAGCAGAGGGACAGGGAACACTGAAGCTTTCTTT.

CDR3 loop: CASSLQAGEDTQYF. The DNA of the CDR3 is TGTGCCAGCAGCTTACAAGCGGGAGAGGATACGCAGTATTTT. The V call is TRBV7-9, the J call TRBJ2-3; 8 nucleotides line up with TRBD2. The CDR3 sequence is 14 residues long. The V gene end was trimmed by 2 bases and the J gene end by 6 bases; junction bases not matched to a gene: 4. CDR1 SEHNR and CDR2 FQNEAQ come from the germline V gene (reference sequence).

This chain uses TRBV9 with TRBJ2-2; 14 bases are a match to TRBD2. The germline V gene encodes CDR1 SGDLS and CDR2 YYNGEE. There are 19 residues in the CDR3. Unmatched junction bases numbered 10, after V lost 5 bases and J lost 1 base. In DNA, the CDR3 is TGTGCCAGCAGTGACGAAGGACTAGCGGGAGGTTGGAACACCGGGGAGCTGTTTTTT. As protein: CASSDEGLAGGWNTGELFF. Filled out from reference TRBV9 and TRBJ2-2, the complete variable domain reads DSGVTQTPKHLITATGQRVTLRCSPRSGDLSVYWYQQSLDQGLQFLIQYYNGEERAKGNILERFSAQQFPDLHSELNLSSLELGDSALYFCASSDEGLAGGWNTGELFFGEGSRLTVL.

The V gene is TRBV6-1, the J gene TRBJ2-7; D perhaps matches TRBD1 (6 bases). The CDR3 runs to 16 residues. The germline gives CDR1 MNHNS, CDR2 SASEGT. V shed 5 bases and J shed 5 bases, with 22 bases lying between them. CDR3 region: CASSQGTTFQLDEQYF. Written as DNA, the CDR3 is TGTGCCAGCAGTCAAGGGACAACTTTCCAACTCGACGAGCAGTACTTC.

This chain links TRBV7-3 with TRBJ2-5; 10 bases match TRBD1. Trimming cost V 3 bases and J 5 bases; bases outside gene matches: 3. This CDR3 comprises 14 residues. Germline V CDR1 and CDR2: SGHTA, FQGTGA. CDR3 amino acids: CASSLGTGDETQYF. CDR3 bases: TGTGCCAGCAGCTTGGGGACAGGGGACGAGACCCAGTACTTC.

This clone was observed once. V is TRBV19 and J is TRBJ2-1, with D perhaps matching TRBD2 (6 bases). CDR1 LNHDA and CDR2 SQIVND come from the germline V gene (reference sequence). The CDR3 runs to 16 residues. The V gene lost 5 bases and the J gene lost 0 bases, with 14 bases spanning the gap. This CDR3 is CASSARWRDSYNEQFF. CDR3 bases: TGTGCCAGTAGTGCCCGCTGGCGGGACTCCTACAATGAGCAGTTCTTC.

This clone occurred once. J is TRBJ2-1 and V is TRBV27; TRBD2 matches at 10 bases. From germline, CDR1 is MNHEY and CDR2 SMNVEV (reference sequence). Trimming cost V 5 bases and J 14 bases; bases outside gene matches: 6. The CDR3 length is 12 residues. For the CDR3, the DNA is TGTGCCAGCAGTACTCTAGCGGGAGAGGAGTTCTTC. Translation gives CASSTLAGEEFF.

V gene TRBV5-1 combines with J gene TRBJ2-2; D is unresolved. This CDR3 has 15 amino acids. Germline values: CDR1 SGHRS, CDR2 YFSETQ. Deletions cut 2 bases from V and 4 bases from J, with 12 bases between. The CDR3 sequence is CASSLNFVPTGELFF. CDR3 bases: TGCGCCAGCAGCTTAAACTTCGTTCCCACCGGGGAGCTGTTTTTT. Full variable domain (outside the CDR3, taken from reference TRBV5-1 and TRBJ2-2): KAGVTQTPRYLIKTRGQQVTLSCSPISGHRSVSWYQQTPGQGLQFLFEYFSETQRNKGNFPGRFSGRQFSNSRSEMNVSTLELGDSALYLCASSLNFVPTGELFFGEGSRLTVL.

The chain is built from TRBV7-2 and TRBJ2-5; no clear D. Trimming took off 5 bases at V and 2 bases at J, with 6 bases between the two ends. The CDR3 has 12 amino acids. Germline lookup yields CDR1 SGHTA and CDR2 FQGNSA. The CDR3 region has the DNA TGTGCCAGCAGCCCAACTCAAGAGACCCAGTACTTC. It yields the protein CASSPTQETQYF. The whole variable domain, filled in from reference TRBV7-2 and TRBJ2-5, reads GAGVSQSPSNKVTEKGKDVELRCDPISGHTALYWYRQSLGQGLEFLIYFQGNSAPDKSGLPSDRFSAERTGGSVSTLTIQRTQQEDSAVYLCASSPTQETQYFGPGTRLLVL.

The V gene is TRBV13, the J gene TRBJ2-1, with 9 bases identical to TRBD2. CDR1 and CDR2 (germline): PRHDT, FYEKMQ (reference sequence). The J segment lost 8 bases and the V segment lost 4 bases, leaving 9 bases of the junction unmatched. This CDR3 is 15 amino acids long. In nucleotides, the CDR3 is TGTGCCAGCAGCTCCATTAGCGGGAGTAACGATGAGCAGTTCTTC. This encodes CASSSISGSNDEQFF. The full variable domain, completed using reference TRBV13 and TRBJ2-1, is AAGVIQSPRHLIKEKRETATLKCYPIPRHDTVYWYQQGPGQDPQFLISFYEKMQSDKGSIPDRFSAQQFSDYHSELNMSSLELGDSALYFCASSSISGSNDEQFFGPGTRLTVL.